This TCR beta chain was recorded in a study of blood T cell repertoires in COVID-19. The data were produced by immunoSEQ multiplex PCR, yet TCRdb's version contains in-frame clones alone and is incomplete. The sample holds approximately 50,000 clones, about 92% seen once. Germline-derived CDR1 and CDR2 are SGHAT and FQNNGV. The V gene lost 2 bases and the J gene lost 3 bases, with 11 bases spanning the gap. The CDR3 is 14 amino acids. The clonotype originates from a man over 45 with active COVID-19. The chain is built from TRBV11-2 and TRBJ2-7, with TRBD1 as a possible D gene (5 bases). The specimen was peripheral blood. CDR3 in amino acids: CASSLPGLVYEQYF. The CDR3 DNA reads TGTGCCAGCAGCTTACCAGGGTTGGTCTACGAGCAGTACTTC.